What follows is one T cell receptor (beta chain) and its context. Its target is not known. The source of the sample is a study of STAT5B mutations in CD4+ large granular lymphocyte leukemia. Germline CDR1 is SEHNR and CDR2 is FQNEAQ (reference sequence). Deletions cut 5 bases from V and 6 bases from J, with 14 bases between. The CDR3 sequence is 13 residues long. This was a survey-level run. In the source study's methods: Lowest detectable productive clonotype frequency was 2.59 x 10-5. Here immunoSEQ multiplex PCR was the method, and the copy in TCRdb shows in-frame clones only, minus some. The D gene and trimming were derived from the DNA, and the V and J assignments and clone size from that table. The sample records 30,000 to 35,000 clones, 76% being singletons. Findings and limits, study-wide: Compared with healthy controls (2/35), patient top clones favored TRBV06 (8/27). Patient CD4-sorted repertoires stayed more clonal than healthy ones after leukemic-clone removal.

The chain employs TRBV7-9 and TRBJ2-7; D is perhaps TRBD1 or TRBD2 (7 bases each). This sequence was found in a human donor in good health. The source material was CD4+ T cells from blood buffy coats. CDR3 nucleotides: TGTGCCAGCAGCCGTCAGGGGGGGTTCGAGCAGTACTTC. Its protein product is CASSRQGGFEQYF. Full variable domain (outside the CDR3, taken from reference TRBV7-9 and TRBJ2-7): DTGVSQNPRHKITKRGQNVTFRCDPISEHNRLYWYRQTLGQGPEFLTYFQNEAQLEKSRLLSDRFSAERPKGSFSTLEIQRTEQGDSAMYLCASSRQGGFEQYFGPGTRLTVT.